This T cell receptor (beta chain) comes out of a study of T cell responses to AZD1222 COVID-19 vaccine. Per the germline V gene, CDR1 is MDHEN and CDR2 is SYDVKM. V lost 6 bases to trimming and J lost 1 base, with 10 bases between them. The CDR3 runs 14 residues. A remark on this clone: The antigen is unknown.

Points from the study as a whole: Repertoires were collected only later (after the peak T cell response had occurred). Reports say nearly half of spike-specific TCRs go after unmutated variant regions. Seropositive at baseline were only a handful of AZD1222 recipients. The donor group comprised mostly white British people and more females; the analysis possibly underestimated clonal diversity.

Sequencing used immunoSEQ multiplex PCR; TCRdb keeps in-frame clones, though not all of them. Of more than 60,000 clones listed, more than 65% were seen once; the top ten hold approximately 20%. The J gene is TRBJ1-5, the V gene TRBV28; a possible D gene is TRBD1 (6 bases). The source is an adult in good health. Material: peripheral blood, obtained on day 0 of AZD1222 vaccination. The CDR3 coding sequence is TGTGCCAGCAGCCAAGGGGGAAGCAATCAGCCCCAGCATTTT. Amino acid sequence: CASSQGGSNQPQHF.